The 5 T cell receptor beta chains presented below share a single source sample, sequenced in a study of shared clonotypes between healthy human individuals. Naive CD8 cells lacked CD45RO and underwent positive selection for CCR7, leaving out terminally differentiated effector memory CD45RA+ cells. The method was immunoSEQ multiplex PCR; TCRdb's version includes in-frame clones alone and lacks a portion of them. The table records roughly 550,000 clones, around 95% of them present only once. Sequencing used naive CD8+ T cells sorted from blood. Source of these receptors: a woman aged 25 to 39 in good health.

This clone has a single count. The rearrangement links TRBV28 to TRBJ1-2, with D perhaps TRBD1 (5 bases). CDR1 is MDHEN and CDR2 is SYDVKM in the germline V gene. The CDR3 runs 14 residues. V lost 8 bases, J lost 7 bases, and 20 bases lay in between. The CDR3 reads CASAPGDRAFGYTF. For the CDR3, the DNA is TGTGCCAGCGCCCCGGGGGACCGCGCCTTTGGCTACACCTTC.

The gene calls are TRBV10-2 and TRBJ2-7, with 10 positions matching TRBD2. Germline V gene lookup returns CDR1 WSHSY and CDR2 SAAADI. The CDR3 length is 11 residues. Trimming removed 7 bases from V and 6 bases from J; junction bases left unmatched: 0. CDR3 in DNA: TGCGCCAGCACTAGCGGGAGCGAGCAGTACTTC. Its translation: CASTSGSEQYF.

This clone was detected only once. The rearrangement joins TRBV28 to TRBJ1-2, with D unresolved. The CDR3 is 14 residues long. Germline assignment: CDR1 MDHEN and CDR2 SYDVKM. Trimming shortened V by 7 bases and J by 0 bases, and 12 bases separated the two germline ends. The CDR3 here is CASTWTYSNYGYTF. The CDR3 coding sequence is TGTGCCAGCACCTGGACGTATTCTAACTATGGCTACACCTTC.

The chain links TRBV5-1 to TRBJ1-1; TRBD1 might be the D (5 bases). There are 13 residues in the CDR3. The V end was cut by 1 base, the J end by 8 bases, with 12 bases between. The V gene's germline CDR1 is SGHRS and CDR2 YFSETQ. This CDR3 reads CASSLNVRDEAFF. The CDR3 coding sequence is TGCGCCAGCAGCTTGAACGTCCGGGACGAAGCTTTCTTT.

The J gene is TRBJ2-2, the V gene TRBV27, with D perhaps matching TRBD2 (7 bases). The CDR3 covers 14 residues. The germline CDR1 and CDR2 sequences are MNHEY and SMNVEV (reference sequence). Trimming left V 2 bases short and J 7 bases short, with 11 bases between. CDR3: CASSLGGAFGELFF. CDR3 DNA sequence: TGTGCCAGCAGTTTAGGGGGGGCGTTCGGGGAGCTGTTTTTT.